This T cell receptor (beta chain) came from a study of CD8+CD57+ T cells in acquired aplastic anemia. On the study more broadly: An average of 3.2 ug of DNA was obtained from sorted CD4+ and CD8+ cells.

Overall study findings and caveats: In common between the patients and the controls were twenty-nine CD8+ CDR3 sequences.

Those patients picked for sequencing had displayed CD8+CD57+ cell expansion on flow cytometry. Patient blood was sampled before any therapy had been received. The table lists this clonotype with a few counts. Antigen: not known. Using genomic DNA as the template, TCR beta VDJ and CDR3 profiling was carried out. TCRdb ran MiXCR on the reads and lists one entry per CDR3 protein. Of around 200,000 distinct CDR3 sequences in the sample, roughly half were seen once. Sequences were obtained from sorted CD4+, CD8+, or CD8+CD57+ T cells (not recorded which) from PBMCs. The source is a human donor with aplastic anemia.

Here the CDR3 DNA reads TGTGCCAGCAGGGGCGGGAAAGGCACCGGGGAGCTGTTTTTT. It encodes CASRGGKGTGELFF. The chain recombines TRBV9 with TRBJ2-2, with D maybe TRBD2 (6 bases). Trimming stripped 5 bases from V and 4 bases from J, with 12 bases between. Germline-derived CDR1 and CDR2 are SGDLS and YYNGEE. CDR3 length equals 14 residues. The full variable domain, its missing parts supplied by reference TRBV9 and TRBJ2-2, is DSGVTQTPKHLITATGQRVTLRCSPRSGDLSVYWYQQSLDQGLQFLIQYYNGEERAKGNILERFSAQQFPDLHSELNLSSLELGDSALYFCASRGGKGTGELFFGEGSRLTVL.